Listed below are T cell receptor beta chains from one sample, sequenced in a study of blood T cell repertoires in COVID-19. Method: immunoSEQ multiplex PCR; TCRdb's copy keeps in-frame clones and lacks some. In the table there are roughly 330,000 clones, 87% of which are singletons. Sample: PBMCs or T cells enriched from blood (not recorded which). The receptors stem from a woman in her thirties who had recovered from COVID-19. Both conserved end residues are part of each CDR3. Fields, in order: J gene, D gene, V gene, clone size, CDR3 protein, CDR3 DNA. A D gene is named only where the DNA matches it firmly. A row's size may be missing; if present it is once, few, many or a size class.

j_gene: TRBJ1-5
d_gene: -
v_gene: TRBV9
abundance: -
CDR3aa: CASSVPRRMGNQPQHF
CDR3nt: TGTGCCAGCAGCGTACCCAGGAGGATGGGCAATCAGCCCCAGCATTTT

j_gene: TRBJ2-3
d_gene: TRBD2
v_gene: TRBV7-6
abundance: -
CDR3aa: CASSSHPGGGRDTQYF
CDR3nt: TGTGCCAGCAGCTCCCACCCGGGGGGTGGCAGAGATACGCAGTATTTT

j_gene: TRBJ1-2
d_gene: -
v_gene: TRBV9
abundance: -
CDR3aa: CASSETTGPYGYTF
CDR3nt: TGTGCCAGCAGCGAAACCACAGGGCCCTATGGCTACACCTTC

j_gene: TRBJ1-2
d_gene: -
v_gene: TRBV6-5
abundance: -
CDR3aa: CASSRSRLNNYGYTF
CDR3nt: TGTGCCAGCAGCCGTAGTCGCCTGAACAACTATGGCTACACCTTC

j_gene: TRBJ1-1
d_gene: TRBD1
v_gene: TRBV5-1
abundance: -
CDR3aa: CASSPGTDSNTEAFF
CDR3nt: TGCGCCAGCAGCCCCGGGACAGACTCGAACACTGAAGCTTTCTTT

j_gene: TRBJ1-6
d_gene: TRBD1
v_gene: TRBV19
abundance: -
CDR3aa: CASGQGANDSPLHF
CDR3nt: TGTGCCAGTGGACAGGGGGCGAACGATTCACCCCTCCACTTT

j_gene: TRBJ1-2
d_gene: -
v_gene: TRBV12-3/TRBV12-4
abundance: -
CDR3aa: CASSRGFVYGYTF
CDR3nt: TGTGCCAGCAGTAGAGGATTTGTCTATGGCTACACCTTC

j_gene: TRBJ2-6
d_gene: -
v_gene: TRBV7-6
abundance: few
CDR3aa: CASSSIYRSSGANVLTF
CDR3nt: TGTGCCAGCAGCTCAATCTACCGGTCCTCTGGGGCCAACGTCCTGACTTTC

j_gene: TRBJ2-1
d_gene: TRBD2
v_gene: TRBV18
abundance: -
CDR3aa: CASSPSASGGANEQFF
CDR3nt: TGTGCCAGCTCACCATCTGCTAGCGGGGGGGCTAATGAGCAGTTCTTC

j_gene: TRBJ2-1
d_gene: -
v_gene: TRBV20-1
abundance: -
CDR3aa: CSAPEVGQFF
CDR3nt: TGCAGTGCCCCAGAAGTTGGGCAGTTCTTC

j_gene: TRBJ1-5
d_gene: TRBD1
v_gene: TRBV25-1
abundance: -
CDR3aa: CASSEFGTGSQPQHF
CDR3nt: TGTGCCAGCAGTGAATTCGGGACAGGGAGTCAGCCCCAGCATTTT

j_gene: TRBJ2-1
d_gene: TRBD2
v_gene: TRBV4-3
abundance: -
CDR3aa: CASSQDLAGTYNEQFF
CDR3nt: TGCGCCAGCAGCCAAGATTTAGCGGGTACCTACAATGAGCAGTTCTTC

j_gene: TRBJ1-6
d_gene: -
v_gene: TRBV5-1
abundance: -
CDR3aa: CASSLARTDSPLHF
CDR3nt: TGCGCCAGCAGCTTGGCCAGGACAGATTCACCCCTCCACTTT

j_gene: TRBJ1-3
d_gene: TRBD1
v_gene: TRBV5-4
abundance: -
CDR3aa: CASSSGQGLGNTIYF
CDR3nt: TGTGCCAGCAGCTCGGGACAGGGGCTCGGAAACACCATATATTTT

j_gene: TRBJ2-5
d_gene: TRBD1
v_gene: TRBV18
abundance: -
CDR3aa: CASSPYGQGQKTQYF
CDR3nt: TGTGCCAGCTCACCATACGGACAGGGGCAAAAGACCCAGTACTTC

j_gene: TRBJ1-6
d_gene: -
v_gene: TRBV25-1
abundance: few
CDR3aa: CASSEGGHLSPLHF
CDR3nt: TGTGCCAGCAGTGAAGGGGGACACCTATCACCCCTCCACTTT

j_gene: TRBJ1-4
d_gene: TRBD1
v_gene: TRBV10-3
abundance: few
CDR3aa: CAISPGQGYEKLFF
CDR3nt: TGTGCCATCAGCCCGGGACAGGGGTATGAAAAACTGTTTTTT

j_gene: TRBJ1-6
d_gene: TRBD1
v_gene: TRBV7-2
abundance: -
CDR3aa: CASSPPGQGANSPLHF
CDR3nt: TGTGCCAGCAGCCCACCGGGACAGGGGGCCAATTCACCCCTCCACTTT

j_gene: TRBJ1-1
d_gene: -
v_gene: TRBV6-5
abundance: -
CDR3aa: CASSYSHRENTEAFF
CDR3nt: TGTGCCAGCAGTTACTCGCACAGGGAAAACACTGAAGCTTTCTTT

j_gene: TRBJ2-2
d_gene: TRBD2
v_gene: TRBV30
abundance: -
CDR3aa: CAFSGVSTGELFF
CDR3nt: TGTGCCTTTAGCGGGGTATCCACCGGGGAGCTGTTTTTT

j_gene: TRBJ2-2
d_gene: -
v_gene: TRBV7-2
abundance: -
CDR3aa: CASSPIRFNGGELFF
CDR3nt: TGTGCCAGCAGCCCCATAAGATTTAACGGCGGGGAGCTGTTTTTT

j_gene: TRBJ2-7
d_gene: -
v_gene: TRBV5-6
abundance: -
CDR3aa: CASSSTTSPLRAYEQYF
CDR3nt: TGTGCCAGCAGCTCTACCACTTCCCCGCTTCGGGCCTACGAGCAGTACTTC

j_gene: TRBJ1-2
d_gene: -
v_gene: TRBV5-5
abundance: -
CDR3aa: CASSLLVGYYGYTF
CDR3nt: TGTGCCAGCAGCTTACTCGTGGGCTACTATGGCTACACCTTC

j_gene: TRBJ2-1
d_gene: TRBD2
v_gene: TRBV13
abundance: -
CDR3aa: CASSLDWLAGGPFPANEQFF
CDR3nt: TGTGCCAGCAGCTTAGATTGGCTAGCGGGGGGGCCTTTCCCCGCCAATGAGCAGTTCTTC

j_gene: TRBJ1-2
d_gene: -
v_gene: TRBV5-4
abundance: -
CDR3aa: CASSGEQDYGYTF
CDR3nt: TGTGCCAGCAGCGGAGAACAGGACTATGGCTACACCTTC

j_gene: TRBJ1-3
d_gene: -
v_gene: TRBV24-1
abundance: -
CDR3aa: CATTPGDQAGNTIYF
CDR3nt: TGTGCCACGACCCCAGGGGATCAGGCTGGAAACACCATATATTTT

j_gene: TRBJ1-2
d_gene: -
v_gene: TRBV9
abundance: once
CDR3aa: CASSPRFATRGPNYGYTF
CDR3nt: TGTGCCAGCAGCCCCAGGTTCGCCACGCGGGGCCCCAACTATGGCTACACCTTC

j_gene: TRBJ1-1
d_gene: -
v_gene: TRBV29-1
abundance: -
CDR3aa: CSVFPGLRGDTEAFF
CDR3nt: TGCAGCGTTTTCCCGGGACTTCGGGGGGACACTGAAGCTTTCTTT

j_gene: TRBJ1-2
d_gene: TRBD1
v_gene: TRBV28
abundance: once
CDR3aa: CASSYPGQGRYGYTF
CDR3nt: TGTGCCAGCAGTTATCCGGGACAGGGGAGGTATGGCTACACCTTC

j_gene: TRBJ1-2
d_gene: -
v_gene: TRBV5-1
abundance: few
CDR3aa: CASSLAGQGNYGYTF
CDR3nt: TGCGCCAGCAGCTTGGCAGGTCAGGGGAACTATGGCTACACCTTC

j_gene: TRBJ1-2
d_gene: TRBD1
v_gene: TRBV29-1
abundance: -
CDR3aa: CSGGQGDYGYTF
CDR3nt: TGCAGCGGGGGACAGGGGGATTACGGCTACACCTTC

j_gene: TRBJ2-3
d_gene: TRBD2
v_gene: TRBV4-1
abundance: -
CDR3aa: CASSQDRAGGADTQYF
CDR3nt: TGCGCCAGCAGCCAAGATCGAGCGGGGGGCGCAGATACGCAGTATTTT

j_gene: TRBJ1-5
d_gene: TRBD1
v_gene: TRBV24-1
abundance: -
CDR3aa: CATSDQTGEGSYSNQPQHF
CDR3nt: TGTGCCACCAGTGACCAAACAGGGGAAGGGTCCTATAGCAATCAGCCCCAGCATTTT

j_gene: TRBJ1-4
d_gene: -
v_gene: TRBV12-3/TRBV12-4
abundance: once
CDR3aa: CASSYREKLFF
CDR3nt: TGTGCCAGCAGTTACAGGGAAAAACTGTTTTTT

j_gene: TRBJ1-2
d_gene: -
v_gene: TRBV4-3
abundance: -
CDR3aa: CASSQGLQSNYGYTF
CDR3nt: TGCGCCAGCAGCCAAGGTCTACAGTCTAACTATGGCTACACCTTC

j_gene: TRBJ1-1
d_gene: -
v_gene: TRBV7-9
abundance: -
CDR3aa: CASNSQSWAFF
CDR3nt: TGTGCCAGCAACAGTCAATCTTGGGCTTTCTTT

j_gene: TRBJ1-1
d_gene: -
v_gene: TRBV19
abundance: -
CDR3aa: CASSPDRVNTEAFF
CDR3nt: TGTGCCAGTAGTCCGGACAGAGTGAACACTGAAGCTTTCTTT

j_gene: TRBJ1-3
d_gene: -
v_gene: TRBV7-2
abundance: once
CDR3aa: CASSLLRGLSGNTIYF
CDR3nt: TGTGCCAGCAGTCTTTTGCGGGGCCTCTCTGGAAACACCATATATTTT

j_gene: TRBJ2-7
d_gene: -
v_gene: TRBV11-2
abundance: -
CDR3aa: CASSAAGAPYEQYF
CDR3nt: TGTGCCAGCAGCGCGGCGGGGGCCCCCTACGAGCAGTACTTC

j_gene: TRBJ1-3
d_gene: -
v_gene: TRBV11-1
abundance: -
CDR3aa: CASSSRAEGNTIYF
CDR3nt: TGTGCCAGCAGCTCGCGGGCGGAGGGAAACACCATATATTTT

j_gene: TRBJ1-2
d_gene: -
v_gene: TRBV30
abundance: -
CDR3aa: CAWSVGRGAGYGYTF
CDR3nt: TGTGCCTGGAGTGTAGGCCGGGGGGCCGGCTATGGCTACACCTTC

j_gene: TRBJ2-3
d_gene: -
v_gene: TRBV5-1
abundance: -
CDR3aa: CASSAYERDTQYF
CDR3nt: TGCGCCAGCAGCGCTTACGAGAGGGATACGCAGTATTTT

j_gene: TRBJ1-1
d_gene: -
v_gene: TRBV18
abundance: -
CDR3aa: CASSPWAGKNTEAFF
CDR3nt: TGTGCCAGCTCACCCTGGGCAGGGAAGAACACTGAAGCTTTCTTT

j_gene: TRBJ1-1
d_gene: -
v_gene: TRBV6-5
abundance: -
CDR3aa: CASRAGRGTEAFF
CDR3nt: TGTGCCAGCAGGGCTGGGAGGGGCACTGAAGCTTTCTTT

j_gene: TRBJ1-1
d_gene: TRBD1
v_gene: TRBV28
abundance: -
CDR3aa: CASSATGTANTEAFF
CDR3nt: TGTGCCAGCAGTGCAACCGGGACAGCGAACACTGAAGCTTTCTTT

j_gene: TRBJ2-2
d_gene: -
v_gene: TRBV24-1
abundance: -
CDR3aa: CATRQSNTGELFF
CDR3nt: TGTGCCACGCGACAGTCGAACACCGGGGAGCTGTTTTTT

j_gene: TRBJ2-7
d_gene: TRBD1
v_gene: TRBV10-3
abundance: -
CDR3aa: CAISDWAGGVNEQYF
CDR3nt: TGTGCCATCAGTGACTGGGCAGGGGGTGTAAACGAGCAGTACTTC

j_gene: TRBJ1-2
d_gene: -
v_gene: TRBV7-8
abundance: -
CDR3aa: CAGFRGSHGYTF
CDR3nt: TGTGCCGGGTTCAGGGGTTCGCATGGCTACACCTTC

j_gene: TRBJ2-1
d_gene: -
v_gene: TRBV9
abundance: -
CDR3aa: CASSHYNEQFF
CDR3nt: TGTGCCAGCAGTCATTACAATGAGCAGTTCTTC

j_gene: TRBJ1-5
d_gene: -
v_gene: TRBV5-1
abundance: once
CDR3aa: CASSLEGGAVQPQHF
CDR3nt: TGCGCCAGCAGCTTGGAGGGGGGGGCCGTTCAGCCCCAGCATTTT

j_gene: TRBJ1-1
d_gene: TRBD1
v_gene: TRBV6-5
abundance: -
CDR3aa: CASEGQGPVTEAFF
CDR3nt: TGTGCCAGCGAGGGACAGGGTCCCGTGACTGAAGCTTTCTTT

j_gene: TRBJ1-2
d_gene: -
v_gene: TRBV19
abundance: few
CDR3aa: CASSIATNRVRGGYTF
CDR3nt: TGTGCCAGTAGTATCGCTACTAACAGGGTCAGAGGGGGCTACACCTTC

j_gene: TRBJ1-6
d_gene: -
v_gene: TRBV5-1
abundance: -
CDR3aa: CASSLVPGAGNSPLHF
CDR3nt: TGCGCCAGCAGCTTGGTCCCGGGAGCGGGGAATTCACCCCTCCACTTT

j_gene: TRBJ1-4
d_gene: TRBD1
v_gene: TRBV7-9
abundance: -
CDR3aa: CASSPSYRGEKLFF
CDR3nt: TGTGCCAGCAGCCCCTCCTACAGGGGCGAAAAACTGTTTTTT

j_gene: TRBJ2-3
d_gene: -
v_gene: TRBV5-4
abundance: few
CDR3aa: CASSLSLADTQYF
CDR3nt: TGTGCCAGCAGCTTGTCACTAGCAGATACGCAGTATTTT

j_gene: TRBJ1-3
d_gene: -
v_gene: TRBV28
abundance: -
CDR3aa: CATHPWGLSGNTIYF
CDR3nt: TGTGCCACACATCCTTGGGGGCTCTCTGGAAACACCATATATTTT

j_gene: TRBJ1-5
d_gene: -
v_gene: TRBV7-9
abundance: -
CDR3aa: CASSLGGGNQPQHF
CDR3nt: TGTGCCAGCAGCTTAGGGGGGGGCAATCAGCCCCAGCATTTT

j_gene: TRBJ1-1
d_gene: -
v_gene: TRBV28
abundance: -
CDR3aa: CASRLRQEAFF
CDR3nt: TGTGCCAGCAGACTCAGACAGGAAGCTTTCTTT

j_gene: TRBJ1-6
d_gene: -
v_gene: TRBV11-2
abundance: few
CDR3aa: CASSLYREENSPLHF
CDR3nt: TGTGCCAGCAGCTTATACAGGGAAGAAAATTCACCCCTCCACTTT

j_gene: TRBJ2-7
d_gene: TRBD1
v_gene: TRBV5-5
abundance: -
CDR3aa: CASSLEVWDSVF
CDR3nt: TGTGCCAGCAGCTTGGAGGTGTGGGACAGTGTCTTC